These 9 T cell receptor beta chains share one sample of origin, sequenced in a study of blood T cells in healthy people across ages. For the second PCR, which ran for roughly 6 to 12 cycles, a sample-barcoded 5' primer and a J-beta primer mix were used. TCRdb ran MiXCR on the 5' RACE reads and lists one entry per CDR3 protein. Among about 1.6 million distinct CDR3 sequences, 30% to 40% were seen once, and the ten largest hold roughly 10%. The sequenced material came from blood. These receptors all stem from a woman between 25 and 40 years old in good health.

This clonotype was detected a few times. The chain couples TRBV5-1 to TRBJ1-1; D perhaps matches TRBD1 (6 bases). The germline gives CDR1 SGHRS, CDR2 YFSETQ. The length of the CDR3 is 17 residues. Trimming shortened V by 4 bases and J by 1 base, and 20 bases separated the two germline ends. CDR3 sequence reads: CASSPQGWRISNTEAFF. The CDR3 nucleotides are TGCGCCAGCAGCCCCCAGGGGTGGAGGATATCGAACACTGAAGCTTTCTTT.

The chain employs TRBV6-6 and TRBJ2-1, with D perhaps assigned TRBD1 or TRBD2 (5 bases each). The CDR3 length is 15 residues. Per the germline V gene, CDR1 is MNHNY and CDR2 is SVGAGI (reference sequence). Trimming pared 4 bases from V and 15 bases from J, leaving 25 bases between. CDR3 sequence reads: CASSFSDITLEGRFF. In nucleotides, the CDR3 is TGTGCCAGCAGTTTCTCCGATATCACACTAGAGGGGAGGTTCTTC.

The chain is built from TRBV11-2 and TRBJ2-3, with 10 bases matching TRBD2. This CDR3 contains 17 residues. Germline V gene lookup returns CDR1 SGHAT and CDR2 FQNNGV. V lost 3 bases to trimming and J lost 3 bases; unmatched junction nucleotides: 9. CDR3 protein: CASSFRGASGSTDTQYF. Here the CDR3 DNA reads TGTGCCAGCAGCTTTAGAGGCGCTAGCGGGAGTACAGATACGCAGTATTTT.

As regards this clonotype: This clone may be a read error of a much larger clone one base away. J is TRBJ2-1 and V is TRBV6-1; 7 bases line up with TRBD1. CDR1 is MNHNS, CDR2 SASEGT, per germline. The CDR3 is 13 amino acids. Losses at the gene ends were 6 bases for V and 5 bases for J; bases not matched to a gene: 4. The DNA of the CDR3 is TGTGCCAGCAGCATGGACAGGAACAATGAGCAGTTCTTC. The encoded protein is CASSMDRNNEQFF.

The chain couples TRBV28 to TRBJ2-1; 9 bases agree with TRBD2. The junction had 8 bases not matched to a gene; V was cut back by 2 bases and J by 6 bases. Germline V gene lookup returns CDR1 MDHEN and CDR2 SYDVKM. The CDR3 spans 16 residues. CDR3 amino acids: CASSLPTSGLINEQFF. CDR3 coding DNA: TGTGCCAGCAGTTTACCGACTAGCGGCCTAATCAATGAGCAGTTCTTC.

Remarks on this clonotype: A much larger clone sits a single nucleotide away, making a read error possible. The gene calls are TRBV7-2 and TRBJ2-3; D ambiguous. Germline CDR1 reads SGHTA; CDR2 reads FQGNSA. The CDR3 is 14 residues long. CDR3 sequence: CASSLDGLTDAQYF. The CDR3 DNA follows: TGTGCCAGCAGCTTGGACGGCCTCACAGATGCGCAGTATTTT.

The chain uses TRBV20-1 and TRBJ2-7; D call uncertain. The germline CDR1 and CDR2 sequences are DFQATT and SNEGSKA (reference sequence). The germline V and J ends were trimmed by 4 bases and 2 bases, with 12 bases remaining between them. The CDR3 totals 13 residues. This chain's CDR3 is CSATPPTAYEQYF. The CDR3 nucleotides are TGCAGTGCTACCCCTCCGACGGCCTACGAGCAGTACTTC.

This clonotype was seen more than once but under ten times. The chain has TRBV20-1 and TRBJ2-1; TRBD2 matches 13 bases. V shed 3 bases and J 4 bases; nucleotides not matched to a gene: 6. Germline V gene sequence: CDR1 DFQATT, CDR2 SNEGSKA (reference sequence). CDR3 length: 16 amino acids. CDR3 in DNA: TGCAGTGCTAGTACTAGCGGGGGGGCATATTACAATGAGCAGTTCTTC. It is translated as CSASTSGGAYYNEQFF.

This sequence joins TRBV28 and TRBJ1-1; D is perhaps TRBD1 (6 bases). Trimming removed 3 bases at V and 0 bases at J, with 14 bases between. Per germline, CDR1 MDHEN and CDR2 SYDVKM. The CDR3 covers 16 residues. Here the CDR3 reads CASSLTGLALNTEAFF. In nucleotides, the CDR3 is TGTGCCAGCAGTTTGACAGGCTTGGCATTGAACACTGAAGCTTTCTTT.